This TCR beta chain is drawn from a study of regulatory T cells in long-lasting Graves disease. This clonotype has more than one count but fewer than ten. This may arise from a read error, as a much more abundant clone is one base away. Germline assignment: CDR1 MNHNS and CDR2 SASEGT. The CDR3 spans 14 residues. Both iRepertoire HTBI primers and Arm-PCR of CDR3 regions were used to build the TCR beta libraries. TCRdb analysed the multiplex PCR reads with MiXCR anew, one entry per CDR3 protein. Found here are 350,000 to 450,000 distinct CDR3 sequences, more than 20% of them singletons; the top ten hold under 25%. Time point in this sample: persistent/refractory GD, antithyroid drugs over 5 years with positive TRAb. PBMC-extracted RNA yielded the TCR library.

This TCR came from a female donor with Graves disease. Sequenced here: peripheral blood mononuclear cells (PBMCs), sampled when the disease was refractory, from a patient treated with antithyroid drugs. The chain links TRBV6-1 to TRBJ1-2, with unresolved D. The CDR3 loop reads CASSEPPTAYGCTF. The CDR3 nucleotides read TGTGCCAGCAGTGAACCCCCCACCGCCTATGGCTGCACCTTC.